This T cell receptor beta chain was sequenced for a study of early T cells in non-severe SARS-CoV-2 infection. Study overall: The chains were unpaired, and the sequenced material was bulk RNA from unsorted whole blood.

This clonotype was observed at least ten times. The CDR3 is 14 amino acids. Trimming stripped 1 base from V and 1 base from J, with 6 bases between. Germline V gene lookup returns CDR1 LGHDT and CDR2 YNNKEL (reference sequence). Unique molecular identifiers were added to individual cDNA molecules. Each CDR3 protein is one row after TCRdb ran MiXCR on the 5' RACE reads. The sample has 98,000 or so distinct CDR3 sequences; approximately 11% are singletons. This receptor was taken from an adult who was a healthcare worker with PCR-confirmed SARS-CoV-2 infection or an uninfected control (not recorded which). The chain couples TRBV3-1 to TRBJ2-3, with D unclear. The sample comprised whole blood. Written as DNA, the CDR3 is TGTGCCAGCAGCCAAGTTGATGGCACAGATACGCAGTATTTT. Protein product: CASSQVDGTDTQYF.